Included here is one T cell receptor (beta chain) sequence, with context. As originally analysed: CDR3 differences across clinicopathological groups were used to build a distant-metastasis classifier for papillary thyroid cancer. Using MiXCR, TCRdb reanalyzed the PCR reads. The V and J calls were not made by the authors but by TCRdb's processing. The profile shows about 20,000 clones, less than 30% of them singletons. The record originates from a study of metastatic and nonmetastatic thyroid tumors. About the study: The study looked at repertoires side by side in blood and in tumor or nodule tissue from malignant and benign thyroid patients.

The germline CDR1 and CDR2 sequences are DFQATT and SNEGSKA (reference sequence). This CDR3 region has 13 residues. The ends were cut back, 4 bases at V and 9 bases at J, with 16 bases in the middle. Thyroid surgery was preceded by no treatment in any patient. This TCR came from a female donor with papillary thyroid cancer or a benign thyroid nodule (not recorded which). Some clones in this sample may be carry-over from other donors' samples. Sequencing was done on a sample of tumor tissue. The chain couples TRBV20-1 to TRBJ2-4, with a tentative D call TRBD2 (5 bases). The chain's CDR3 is CSAKSLAPPIQYF. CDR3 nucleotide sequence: TGCAGTGCTAAGTCTCTAGCCCCTCCCATTCAGTACTTC.